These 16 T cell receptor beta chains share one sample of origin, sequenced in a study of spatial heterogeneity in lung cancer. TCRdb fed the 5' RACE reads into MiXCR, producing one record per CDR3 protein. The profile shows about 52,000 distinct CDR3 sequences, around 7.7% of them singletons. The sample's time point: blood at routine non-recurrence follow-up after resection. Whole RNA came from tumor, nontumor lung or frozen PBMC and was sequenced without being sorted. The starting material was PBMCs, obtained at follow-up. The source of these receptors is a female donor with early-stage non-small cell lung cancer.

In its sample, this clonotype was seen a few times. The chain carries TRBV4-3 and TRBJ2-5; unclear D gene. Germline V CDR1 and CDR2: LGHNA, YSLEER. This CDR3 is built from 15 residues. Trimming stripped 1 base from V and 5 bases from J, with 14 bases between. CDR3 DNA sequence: TGCGCCAGCAGCCAAGTGACTTCCCCAGAGGAGACCCAGTACTTC. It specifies CASSQVTSPEETQYF.

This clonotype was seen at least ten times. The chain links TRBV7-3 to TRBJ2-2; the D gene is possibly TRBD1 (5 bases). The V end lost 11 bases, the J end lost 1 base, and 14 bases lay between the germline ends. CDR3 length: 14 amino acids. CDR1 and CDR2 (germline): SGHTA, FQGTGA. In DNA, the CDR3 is TGTGCCTCCCATCAGGGTCTGAACACCGGGGAGCTGTTTTTT. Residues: CASHQGLNTGELFF.

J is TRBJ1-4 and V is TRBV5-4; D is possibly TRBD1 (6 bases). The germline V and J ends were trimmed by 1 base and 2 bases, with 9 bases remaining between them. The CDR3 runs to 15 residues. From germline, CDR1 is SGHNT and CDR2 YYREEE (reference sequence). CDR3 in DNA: TGTGCCAGCAGCTTGACAGGGTCCACTAATGAAAAACTGTTTTTT. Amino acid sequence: CASSLTGSTNEKLFF.

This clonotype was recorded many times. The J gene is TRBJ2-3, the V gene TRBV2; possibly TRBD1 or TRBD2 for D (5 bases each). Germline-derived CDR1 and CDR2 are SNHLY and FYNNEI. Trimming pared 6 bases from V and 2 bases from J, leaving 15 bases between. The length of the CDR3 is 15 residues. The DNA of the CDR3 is TGTGCCAGCAGCACCCCGGGGACCGCCACAGATACGCAGTATTTT. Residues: CASSTPGTATDTQYF.

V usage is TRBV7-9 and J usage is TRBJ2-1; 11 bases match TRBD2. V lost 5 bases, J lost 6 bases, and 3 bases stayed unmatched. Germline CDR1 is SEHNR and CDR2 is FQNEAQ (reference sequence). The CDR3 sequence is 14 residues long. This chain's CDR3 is CASSVGTSGNEQFF. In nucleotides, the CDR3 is TGTGCCAGCAGCGTCGGGACTAGCGGCAATGAGCAGTTCTTC.

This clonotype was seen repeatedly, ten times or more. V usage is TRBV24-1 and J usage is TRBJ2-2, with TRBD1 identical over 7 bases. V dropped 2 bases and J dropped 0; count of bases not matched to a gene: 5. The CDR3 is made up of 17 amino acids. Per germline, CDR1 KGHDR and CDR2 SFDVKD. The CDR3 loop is CATSDWDSTSNTGELFF. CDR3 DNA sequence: TGTGCCACCAGTGATTGGGACAGTACCTCGAACACCGGGGAGCTGTTTTTT.

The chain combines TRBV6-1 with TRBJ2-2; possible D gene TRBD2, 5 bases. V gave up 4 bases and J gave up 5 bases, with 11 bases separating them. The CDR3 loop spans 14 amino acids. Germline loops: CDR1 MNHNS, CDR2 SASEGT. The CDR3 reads CASSGRLGTGELFF. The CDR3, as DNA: TGTGCCAGCAGTGGGAGGTTAGGTACCGGGGAGCTGTTTTTT.

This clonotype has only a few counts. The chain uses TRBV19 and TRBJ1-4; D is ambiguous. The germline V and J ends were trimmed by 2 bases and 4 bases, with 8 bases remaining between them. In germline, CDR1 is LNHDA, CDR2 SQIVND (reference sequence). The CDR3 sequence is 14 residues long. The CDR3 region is CASSISGNNEKLFF. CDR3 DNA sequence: TGTGCCAGTAGTATATCTGGGAATAATGAAAAACTGTTTTTT.

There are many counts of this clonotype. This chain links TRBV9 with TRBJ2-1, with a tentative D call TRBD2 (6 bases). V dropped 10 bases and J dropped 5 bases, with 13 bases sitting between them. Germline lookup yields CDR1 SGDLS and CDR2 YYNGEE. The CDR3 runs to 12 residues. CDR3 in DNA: TGTGCCCCCCAACGGGGGAACAATGAGCAGTTCTTC. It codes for CAPQRGNNEQFF.

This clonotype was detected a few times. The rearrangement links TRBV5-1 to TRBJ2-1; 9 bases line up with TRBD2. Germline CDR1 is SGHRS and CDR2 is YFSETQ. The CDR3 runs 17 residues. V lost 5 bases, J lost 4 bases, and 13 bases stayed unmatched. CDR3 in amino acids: CASRPWIGTSTYNEQFF. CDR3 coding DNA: TGCGCCAGCAGACCCTGGATTGGGACTAGCACATACAATGAGCAGTTCTTC.

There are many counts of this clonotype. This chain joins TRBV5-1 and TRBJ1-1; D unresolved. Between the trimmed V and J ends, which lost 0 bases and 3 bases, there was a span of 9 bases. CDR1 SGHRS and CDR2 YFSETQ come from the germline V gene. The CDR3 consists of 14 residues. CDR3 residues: CASSLAGEDTEAFF. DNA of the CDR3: TGCGCCAGCAGCTTGGCGGGCGAAGACACTGAAGCTTTCTTT.

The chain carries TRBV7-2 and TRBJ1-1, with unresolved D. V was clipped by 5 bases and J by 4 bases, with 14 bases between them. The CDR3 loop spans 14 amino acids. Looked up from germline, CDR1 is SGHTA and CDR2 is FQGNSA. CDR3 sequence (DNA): TGTGCCAGCAGCCCCCATCGTGGTTTCACTGAAGCTTTCTTT. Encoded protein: CASSPHRGFTEAFF.

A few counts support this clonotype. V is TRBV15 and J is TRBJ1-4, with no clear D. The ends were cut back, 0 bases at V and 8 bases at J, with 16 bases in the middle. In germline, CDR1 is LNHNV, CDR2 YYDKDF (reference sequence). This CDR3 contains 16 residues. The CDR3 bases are TGTGCCACCAGCAGAGAGAGGGTCGGCGCCGAAGAAAAACTGTTTTTT. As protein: CATSRERVGAEEKLFF.

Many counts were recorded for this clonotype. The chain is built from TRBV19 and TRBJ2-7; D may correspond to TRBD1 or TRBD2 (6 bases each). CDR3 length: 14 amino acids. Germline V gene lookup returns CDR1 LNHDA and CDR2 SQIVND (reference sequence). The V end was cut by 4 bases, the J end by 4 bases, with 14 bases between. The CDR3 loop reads CASSNPGGGYEQYF. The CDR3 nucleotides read TGTGCCAGTAGTAACCCCGGGGGCGGTTACGAGCAGTACTTC.

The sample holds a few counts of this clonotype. This CDR3 is CASSSERSYSGTEAFF. DNA for the CDR3: TGTGCCAGCAGCTCGGAGCGGAGCTACAGTGGCACTGAAGCTTTCTTT. This rearrangement joins TRBV7-2 to TRBJ1-1; D gene ambiguous. V was cut by 4 bases and J by 4 bases, with 19 bases left in between. Germline loops: CDR1 SGHTA, CDR2 FQGNSA. The CDR3 is made up of 16 amino acids.

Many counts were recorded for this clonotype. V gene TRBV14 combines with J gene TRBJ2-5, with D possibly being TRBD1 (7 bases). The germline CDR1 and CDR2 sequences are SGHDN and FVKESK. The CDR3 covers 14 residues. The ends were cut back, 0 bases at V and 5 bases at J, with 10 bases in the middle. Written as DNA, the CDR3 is TGTGCCAGCAGCCAAGACAGGGGGAGGGAGACCCAGTACTTC. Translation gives CASSQDRGRETQYF.